The 14 T cell receptor beta chains below come from one sample, sequenced in a study of cytomegalovirus exposure and HLA in healthy donors. Use of 60 Vbeta and 13 Jbeta primers characterized the PCR. Data came from immunoSEQ multiplex PCR; TCRdb stores just in-frame clones and leaves some out. The sample has 90,000 to 120,000 clones, roughly 70% seen once. The sample comprised PBMCs. The receptors were gathered from a man between 40 and 49 years old in good health and CMV-seropositive.

This clone has only a few counts. This chain links TRBV6-1 with TRBJ1-1, with a tentative D call TRBD1 (5 bases). V was trimmed by 2 bases and J by 0 bases, leaving 7 bases between them. The CDR3 is 14 amino acids. Germline loops: CDR1 MNHNS, CDR2 SASEGT. CDR3 sequence: CASSERGVNTEAFF. CDR3 nucleotide sequence: TGTGCCAGCAGTGAACGGGGGGTGAACACTGAAGCTTTCTTT.

The chain combines TRBV7-2 with TRBJ1-5; D is unresolved. From germline, CDR1 is SGHTA and CDR2 FQGNSA. There are 15 residues in the CDR3. V dropped 1 base and J dropped 3 bases, with 10 bases sitting between them. CDR3 nucleotides: TGTGCCAGCAGCTTAGTAGCGGGGATCAATCAGCCCCAGCATTTT. Translating it yields CASSLVAGINQPQHF.

The chain couples TRBV19 to TRBJ1-1; 7 nucleotides match TRBD1. Per the germline V gene, CDR1 is LNHDA and CDR2 is SQIVND (reference sequence). With 6 bases clipped from V and 6 bases from J, the junction kept 4 bases outside the gene matches. The CDR3 covers 12 residues. CDR3 DNA: TGTGCCAGTAGCCGAGGGGGCCCTGAAGCTTTCTTT. Amino acids: CASSRGGPEAFF.

The CDR3 sequence is CASSDGQGYEQYV. CDR3 sequence (DNA): TGTGCCAGCAGTGACGGACAGGGCTACGAGCAGTACGTC. This sequence joins TRBV6-1 and TRBJ2-7; 8 bases align to TRBD1. The length of the CDR3 is 13 residues. Per the germline V gene, CDR1 is MNHNS and CDR2 is SASEGT. Unmatched junction bases numbered 1, after V lost 3 bases and J lost 3 bases.

The chain employs TRBV27 and TRBJ2-7; 7 nucleotides line up with TRBD1. The trim removed 0 bases at V and 4 bases at J, leaving 3 bases unmatched. The germline V gene has CDR1 MNHEY and CDR2 SMNVEV (reference sequence). The CDR3 loop spans 14 amino acids. The CDR3 protein is CASSLSGTAYEQYF. For the CDR3, the DNA is TGTGCCAGCAGTTTATCCGGGACAGCTTACGAGCAGTACTTC.

The chain's CDR3 is CASSQNRNQPQHF. In DNA form, the CDR3 reads TGCGCCAGCAGCCAAAACAGGAATCAGCCCCAGCATTTT. The chain carries TRBV4-3 and TRBJ1-5; TRBD1 is a possible D gene (5 bases). The CDR3 is 13 residues long. The ends were cut back, 2 bases at V and 4 bases at J, with 6 bases in the middle. Germline V gene data show CDR1 as LGHNA and CDR2 as YSLEER.

The genes are TRBV4-3 and TRBJ2-1; possible D gene TRBD2, 5 bases. Germline V gene lookup returns CDR1 LGHNA and CDR2 YSLEER. Trimming shortened V by 0 bases and J by 2 bases, and 8 bases separated the two germline ends. The CDR3 runs to 15 residues. DNA of the CDR3: TGCGCCAGCAGCCAAGAATACGGGGCCTACAATGAGCAGTTCTTC. It is translated as CASSQEYGAYNEQFF.

The chain is built from TRBV19 and TRBJ1-5, with TRBD1 as a possible D gene (6 bases). Trimming took off 3 bases at V and 3 bases at J, with 15 bases between the two ends. CDR1 and CDR2 from the germline V gene are LNHDA and SQIVND (reference sequence). CDR3 length: 16 amino acids. The DNA of the CDR3 is TGTGCCAGTAGTATTTCAACCAGGGGTGTCAATCAGCCCCAGCATTTT. It encodes CASSISTRGVNQPQHF.

The genes are TRBV5-4 and TRBJ2-2; weak D call: TRBD2 (5 bases). With 0 bases removed from V and 6 bases from J, the gap between germline ends came to 6 bases. The CDR3 contains 13 residues. The germline V gene has CDR1 SGHNT and CDR2 YYREEE (reference sequence). The CDR3 bases are TGTGCCAGCAGCTTGGGAGGGCCCGGGGAGCTGTTTTTT. Translation: CASSLGGPGELFF. Full variable domain (missing parts from reference TRBV5-4 and TRBJ2-2): ETGVTQSPTHLIKTRGQQVTLRCSSQSGHNTVSWYQQALGQGPQFIFQYYREEENGRGNFPPRFSGLQFPNYSSELNVNALELDDSALYLCASSLGGPGELFFGEGSRLTVL.

The chain links TRBV6-5 to TRBJ2-1, with 9 bases lining up with TRBD2. Germline V gene sequence: CDR1 MNHEY, CDR2 SVGAGI. The junction had 8 bases not matched to a gene; V was cut back by 0 bases and J by 8 bases. The CDR3 runs to 16 residues. CDR3 DNA: TGTGCCAGCAGTTACTCGGAGACTAGCGGTTGGGATGAGCAGTTCTTC. Its protein is CASSYSETSGWDEQFF.

The CDR3: CSVEGDGYTF. The CDR3 DNA follows: TGCAGCGTCGAGGGGGATGGCTACACCTTC. The V gene is TRBV29-1, the J gene TRBJ1-2, with D possibly being TRBD1 (6 bases). This CDR3 is built from 10 residues. V gave up 6 bases and J gave up 6 bases, with 8 bases separating them. Germline V lookup: CDR1 SQVTM, CDR2 ANQGSEA.

V is TRBV6-1 and J is TRBJ2-1, with 9 bases fitting TRBD2. This CDR3 has 16 residues. The V segment lost 1 base and the J segment 6 bases; nucleotides outside the gene matches: 7. CDR1 MNHNS and CDR2 SASEGT come from the germline V gene. CDR3 in amino acids: CASSEVVVAGANEQFF. The CDR3 DNA sequence: TGTGCCAGCAGTGAAGTCGTGGTAGCGGGAGCCAATGAGCAGTTCTTC.

This clone was observed a single time. J is TRBJ2-1 and V is TRBV15, with 7 bases matching TRBD2. Losses at the gene ends were 3 bases for V and 3 bases for J; bases not matched to a gene: 2. Germline CDR1 and CDR2: LNHNV and YYDKDF (reference sequence). This CDR3 has 14 amino acids. CDR3 nucleotide sequence: TGTGCCACCAGCAGGTCTAGCGGCTACAATGAGCAGTTCTTC. It translates to CATSRSSGYNEQFF.

This chain connects TRBV6-5 to TRBJ2-2; TRBD2 might be the D (5 bases). The CDR3 length is 15 residues. Germline-derived CDR1 and CDR2 are MNHEY and SVGAGI. The chain's CDR3 is CATRVGVGVGGELFF. For the CDR3, the DNA is TGTGCTACGAGGGTTGGTGTTGGTGTTGGCGGGGAGCTGTTTTTT.